The next 7 T cell receptor beta chains were all read from a single sample in a study of blood T cell repertoires in COVID-19 (dated by TCRdb to 2019 to 2021). The receptor library was made with the immunoSEQ multiplex PCR assay. TCRdb limited this immuneACCESS table to in-frame rearrangements with V and J called. A share of clones is missing; checked studies link under half to unresolved V genes, and the rest is unexplained. In all, the sample holds hundreds of thousands of clones, and 80% to 90% of those were seen once. Of the sample, approximately 8% falls within the top ten clones. Sample: peripheral blood. Receptors originate from a woman aged 50 to 60 who had recovered from COVID-19.

The gene calls are TRBV7-3 and TRBJ2-1; 10 positions agree with TRBD2. The CDR3 length is 17 residues. CDR1 SGHTA and CDR2 FQGTGA come from the germline V gene. V dropped 5 bases and J dropped 2; count of bases not matched to a gene: 9. In nucleotides, the CDR3 is TGTGCCAGCAGCCCCTGGCCTAGCGGGAGTACCTACAATGAGCAGTTCTTC. Its translation: CASSPWPSGSTYNEQFF.

The rearrangement links TRBV11-2 to TRBJ1-1; D remains unclear. CDR3 length equals 15 residues. The ends were cut back, 3 bases at V and 1 base at J, with 12 bases in the middle. The germline gives CDR1 SGHAT, CDR2 FQNNGV. CDR3 region: CASSFRWAENTEAFF. The DNA of the CDR3 is TGTGCCAGCAGCTTCAGGTGGGCCGAGAACACTGAAGCTTTCTTT. Using reference TRBV11-2 and TRBJ1-1 for the parts outside the CDR3, the full variable domain is EAGVAQSPRYKIIEKRQSVAFWCNPISGHATLYWYQQILGQGPKLLIQFQNNGVVDDSQLPKDRFSAERLKGVDSTLKIQPAKLEDSAVYLCASSFRWAENTEAFFGQGTRLTVV.

The V gene is TRBV4-2, the J gene TRBJ1-1; TRBD1 aligns across 8 bases. The germline CDR1 and CDR2 sequences are LGHNA and YNFKEQ. The CDR3 is 13 amino acids. The V and J ends lost 6 bases and 2 bases, in that order; junction bases with no gene match: 2. The CDR3: CASRGTGNTEAFF. As DNA, the CDR3 is TGTGCCAGCAGAGGGACAGGCAACACTGAAGCTTTCTTT.

This chain connects TRBV25-1 to TRBJ1-2; D is undetermined. The CDR3 sequence is 11 residues long. The ends were cut back, 10 bases at V and 4 bases at J, with 10 bases in the middle. CDR1 and CDR2 from the germline V gene are MGHDK and SYGVNS. The CDR3 is CATLAGYGYTF. CDR3 bases: TGTGCCACTCTGGCGGGCTATGGCTACACCTTC.

The chain couples TRBV27 to TRBJ1-1; 9 bases align to TRBD1. J was trimmed by 5 bases and V by 2 bases; bases with no gene match: 9. This CDR3 is built from 16 residues. Germline values: CDR1 MNHEY, CDR2 SMNVEV (reference sequence). The CDR3 region has the DNA TGTGCCAGCAGTTTAACCGGGACAGGGTGGAGTACTGAAGCTTTCTTT. It codes for CASSLTGTGWSTEAFF.

The rearrangement joins TRBV28 to TRBJ2-7, with TRBD2 matching over 15 bases. CDR3 size: 17 residues. The germline gives CDR1 MDHEN, CDR2 SYDVKM. J was trimmed by 0 bases and V by 5 bases; bases with no gene match: 5. CDR3 in DNA: TGTGCCAGCAGTCGGGGACTAGCGGGGGGCTACTCCTACGAGCAGTACTTC. Translating gives CASSRGLAGGYSYEQYF. The variable domain in full, with the rest retrieved from reference TRBV28 and TRBJ2-7, is DVKVTQSSRYLVKRTGEKVFLECVQDMDHENMFWYRQDPGLGLRLIYFSYDVKMKEKGDIPEGYSVSREKKERFSLILESASTNQTSMYLCASSRGLAGGYSYEQYFGPGTRLTVT.

The chain recombines TRBV23-1 with TRBJ2-4; possibly TRBD2 for D (5 bases). TRBV23-1 is noted as an ORF with a role that remains uncertain. This CDR3 is built from 17 residues. This chain's CDR3 is CAPREGPPVVAKNIQYF. The CDR3 region has the DNA TGCGCGCCCCGGGAAGGCCCCCCGGTAGTAGCCAAAAACATTCAGTACTTC.